This TCR beta chain was recovered during a study of regulatory T cells in long-lasting Graves disease. The authors built TCR beta libraries using iRepertoire HTBI primers and Arm-PCR of CDR3 regions. Each CDR3 protein gets one entry after TCRdb re-called the multiplex PCR reads with MiXCR. This sample yields about 370,000 distinct CDR3 sequences, of which around 16% are seen a single time; 20% to 25% belongs to the top ten. The sample's time point: newly diagnosed GD, antithyroid drugs for less than 3 months. Following extraction of RNA from PBMCs, that RNA was used to make the TCR library. The CDR3 spans 16 residues. In germline, CDR1 is SGHDT, CDR2 YYEEEE. V shed 0 bases and J 8 bases; nucleotides not matched to a gene: 13.

This TCR derives from a female donor with Graves disease. Sequencing was performed on peripheral blood mononuclear cells (PBMCs), taken at new diagnosis, from a patient treated with antithyroid drugs. The chain joins TRBV5-6 to TRBJ1-1, with 7 bases aligning to TRBD1. CDR3 bases: TGTGCCAGCAGCTTGGACAGGCGACCAGGGGGTAGAGAAGCTTTCTTT. Amino acids: CASSLDRRPGGREAFF.